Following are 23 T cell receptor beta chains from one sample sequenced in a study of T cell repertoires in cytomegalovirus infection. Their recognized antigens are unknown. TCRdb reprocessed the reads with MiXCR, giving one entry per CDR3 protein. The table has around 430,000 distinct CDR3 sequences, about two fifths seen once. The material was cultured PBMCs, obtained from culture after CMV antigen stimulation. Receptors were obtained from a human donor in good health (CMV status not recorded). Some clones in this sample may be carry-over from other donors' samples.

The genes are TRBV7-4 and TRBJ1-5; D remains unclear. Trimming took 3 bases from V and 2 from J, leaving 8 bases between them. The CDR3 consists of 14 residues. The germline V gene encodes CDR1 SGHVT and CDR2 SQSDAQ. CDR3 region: CASSLGARNQPQHF. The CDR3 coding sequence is TGTGCCAGCAGCTTGGGCGCCCGCAATCAGCCCCAGCATTTT.

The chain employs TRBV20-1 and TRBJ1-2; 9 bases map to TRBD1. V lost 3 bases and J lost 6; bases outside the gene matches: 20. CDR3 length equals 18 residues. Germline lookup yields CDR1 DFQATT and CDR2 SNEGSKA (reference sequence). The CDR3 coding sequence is TGCAGTGCTAGTGTGTCGGGACAGGGTGGCGAGGGCTCCGATGGCTACACCTTC. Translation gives CSASVSGQGGEGSDGYTF.

This CDR3 reads CASSLLAGGKNEQFF. As DNA, the CDR3 is TGTGCCAGCAGCCTACTAGCGGGAGGCAAGAATGAGCAGTTCTTC. V and J are TRBV7-2 and TRBJ2-1; TRBD2 agrees at 12 bases. The CDR3 is made up of 15 amino acids. CDR1 SGHTA and CDR2 FQGNSA come from the germline V gene. With V trimmed by 5 bases and J by 7 bases, 6 bases remained unmatched.

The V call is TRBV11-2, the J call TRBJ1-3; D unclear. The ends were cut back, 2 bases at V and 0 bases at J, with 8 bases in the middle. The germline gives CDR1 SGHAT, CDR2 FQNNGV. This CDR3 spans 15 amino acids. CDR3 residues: CASSLNRVSGNTIYF. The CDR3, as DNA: TGTGCCAGCAGCTTAAACCGAGTCTCTGGAAACACCATATATTTT.

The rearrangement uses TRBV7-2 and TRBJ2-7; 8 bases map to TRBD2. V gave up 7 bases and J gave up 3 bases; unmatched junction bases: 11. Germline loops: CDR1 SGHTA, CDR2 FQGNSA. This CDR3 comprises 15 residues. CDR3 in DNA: TGTGCCAGCACCCCCGGGGGGGGAGAGAACTACGAGCAGTACTTC. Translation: CASTPGGGENYEQYF.

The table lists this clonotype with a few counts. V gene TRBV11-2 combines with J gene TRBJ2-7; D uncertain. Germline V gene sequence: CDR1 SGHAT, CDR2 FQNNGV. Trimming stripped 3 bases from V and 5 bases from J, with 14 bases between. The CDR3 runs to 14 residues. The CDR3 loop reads CASSLVVRSDEQYF. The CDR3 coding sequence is TGTGCCAGCAGCTTGGTCGTTCGGAGTGACGAGCAGTACTTC.

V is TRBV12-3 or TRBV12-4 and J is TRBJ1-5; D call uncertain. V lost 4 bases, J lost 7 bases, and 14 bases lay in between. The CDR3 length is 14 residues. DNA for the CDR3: TGTGCCAGCAGTTGGGCCTTCCTAGGCCAGCCCCAGCATTTT. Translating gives CASSWAFLGQPQHF.

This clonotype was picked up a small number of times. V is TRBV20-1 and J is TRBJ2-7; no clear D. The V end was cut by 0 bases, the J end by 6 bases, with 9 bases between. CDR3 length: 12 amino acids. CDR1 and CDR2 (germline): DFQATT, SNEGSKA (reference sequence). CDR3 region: CSARDPTREQYF. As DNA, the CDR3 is TGCAGTGCTAGAGATCCAACCCGCGAGCAGTACTTC.

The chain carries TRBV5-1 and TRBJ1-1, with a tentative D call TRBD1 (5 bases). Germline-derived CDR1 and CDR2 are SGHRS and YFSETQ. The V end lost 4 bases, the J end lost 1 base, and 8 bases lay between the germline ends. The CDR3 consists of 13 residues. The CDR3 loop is CASSRGENTEAFF. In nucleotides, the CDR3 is TGCGCCAGCAGCCGGGGCGAGAACACTGAAGCTTTCTTT.

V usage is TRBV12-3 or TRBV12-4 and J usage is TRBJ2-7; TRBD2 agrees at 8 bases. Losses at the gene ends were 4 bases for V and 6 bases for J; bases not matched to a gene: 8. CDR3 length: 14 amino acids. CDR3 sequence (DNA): TGTGCCAGCAGTTACAGCGGGAGAGTCCCCGAGCAGTACTTC. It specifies CASSYSGRVPEQYF.

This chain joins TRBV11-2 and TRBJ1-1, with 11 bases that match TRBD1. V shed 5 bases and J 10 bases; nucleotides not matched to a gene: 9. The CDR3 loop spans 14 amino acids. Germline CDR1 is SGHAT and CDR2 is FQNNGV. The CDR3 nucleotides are TGTGCCAGCAGCCCGGGACAGGGGGTAATGGGAGCTTTCTTT. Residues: CASSPGQGVMGAFF. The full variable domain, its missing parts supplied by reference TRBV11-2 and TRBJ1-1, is EAGVAQSPRYKIIEKRQSVAFWCNPISGHATLYWYQQILGQGPKLLIQFQNNGVVDDSQLPKDRFSAERLKGVDSTLKIQPAKLEDSAVYLCASSPGQGVMGAFFGQGTRLTVV.

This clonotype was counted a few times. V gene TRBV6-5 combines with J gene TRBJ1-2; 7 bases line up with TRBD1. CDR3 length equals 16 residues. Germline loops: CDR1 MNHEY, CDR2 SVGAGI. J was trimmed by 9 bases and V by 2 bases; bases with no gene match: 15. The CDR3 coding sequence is TGTGCCAGCAGTTACGACCGGGACAGCGATGGGGAGAGCTACACCTTC. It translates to CASSYDRDSDGESYTF.

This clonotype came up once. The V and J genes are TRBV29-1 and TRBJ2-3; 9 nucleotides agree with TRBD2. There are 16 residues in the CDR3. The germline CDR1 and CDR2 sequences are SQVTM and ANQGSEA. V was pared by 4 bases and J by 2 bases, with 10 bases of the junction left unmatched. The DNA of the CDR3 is TGCAGCGTTGCTGGCTTGGCTAGCGGGGACACAGATACGCAGTATTTT. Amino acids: CSVAGLASGDTDTQYF.

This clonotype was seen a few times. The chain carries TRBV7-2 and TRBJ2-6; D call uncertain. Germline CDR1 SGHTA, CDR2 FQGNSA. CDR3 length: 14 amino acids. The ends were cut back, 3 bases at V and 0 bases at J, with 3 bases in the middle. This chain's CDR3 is CASSFLSGANVLTF. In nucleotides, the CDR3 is TGTGCCAGCAGCTTCCTCTCTGGGGCCAACGTCCTGACTTTC. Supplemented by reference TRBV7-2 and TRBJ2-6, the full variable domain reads GAGVSQSPSNKVTEKGKDVELRCDPISGHTALYWYRQSLGQGLEFLIYFQGNSAPDKSGLPSDRFSAERTGGSVSTLTIQRTQQEDSAVYLCASSFLSGANVLTFGAGSRLTVL.

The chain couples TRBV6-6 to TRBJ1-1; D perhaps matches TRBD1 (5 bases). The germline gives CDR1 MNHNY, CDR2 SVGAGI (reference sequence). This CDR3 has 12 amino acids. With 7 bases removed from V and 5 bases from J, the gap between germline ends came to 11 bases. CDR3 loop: CASTQGGTEAFF. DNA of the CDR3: TGTGCCAGCACCCAGGGAGGGACTGAAGCTTTCTTT.

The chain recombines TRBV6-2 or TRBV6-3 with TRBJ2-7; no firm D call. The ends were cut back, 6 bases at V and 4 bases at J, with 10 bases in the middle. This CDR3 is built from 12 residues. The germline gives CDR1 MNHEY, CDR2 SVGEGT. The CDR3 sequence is CASRGPPYEQYF. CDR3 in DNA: TGTGCCAGCAGAGGGCCACCGTACGAGCAGTACTTC.

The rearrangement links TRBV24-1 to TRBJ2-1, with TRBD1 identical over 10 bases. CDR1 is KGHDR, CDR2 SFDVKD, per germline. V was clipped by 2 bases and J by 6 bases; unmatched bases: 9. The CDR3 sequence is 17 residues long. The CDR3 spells CATSDYLGQGSVNEQFF. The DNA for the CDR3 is TGTGCCACCAGTGATTACCTGGGACAGGGGTCCGTCAATGAGCAGTTCTTC.

The CDR3 nucleotides are TGCAGCGAAAACGAAACAGGGGTCCTGGGGAATAGGGATGAGCAGTTCTTC. Protein product: CSENETGVLGNRDEQFF. The chain couples TRBV29-1 to TRBJ2-1; 7 bases match TRBD1. Trimming took 7 bases from V and 8 from J; bases not matched to a gene: 23. This CDR3 is built from 17 residues. The germline V gene encodes CDR1 SQVTM and CDR2 ANQGSEA.

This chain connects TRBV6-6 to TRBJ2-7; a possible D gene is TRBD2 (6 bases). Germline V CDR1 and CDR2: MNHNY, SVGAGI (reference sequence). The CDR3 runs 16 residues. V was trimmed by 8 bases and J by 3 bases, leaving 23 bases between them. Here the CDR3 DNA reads TGTGCCAGCGGAATCATGGTGGGGGGACGAATCTACGAGCAGTACTTC. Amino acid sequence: CASGIMVGGRIYEQYF.

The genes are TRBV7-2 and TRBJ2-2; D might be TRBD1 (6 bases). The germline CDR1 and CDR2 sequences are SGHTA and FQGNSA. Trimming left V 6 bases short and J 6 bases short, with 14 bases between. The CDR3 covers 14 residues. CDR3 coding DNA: TGTGCCAGCAGACGACAGGCCACGGCCGGGGAGCTGTTTTTT. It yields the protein CASRRQATAGELFF.

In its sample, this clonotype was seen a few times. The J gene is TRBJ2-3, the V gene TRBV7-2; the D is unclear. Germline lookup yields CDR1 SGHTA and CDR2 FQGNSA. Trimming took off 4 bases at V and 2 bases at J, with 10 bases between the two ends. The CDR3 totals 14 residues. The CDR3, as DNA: TGTGCCAGCAGCTCAGGACCTTTCACAGATACGCAGTATTTT. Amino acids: CASSSGPFTDTQYF.

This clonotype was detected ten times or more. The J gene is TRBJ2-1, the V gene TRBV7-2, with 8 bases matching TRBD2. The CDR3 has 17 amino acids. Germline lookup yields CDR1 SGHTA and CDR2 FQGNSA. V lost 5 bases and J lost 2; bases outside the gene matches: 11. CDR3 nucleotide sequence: TGTGCCAGCAGCATAGACCCGACTAGCGTGACCTACAATGAGCAGTTCTTC. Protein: CASSIDPTSVTYNEQFF.

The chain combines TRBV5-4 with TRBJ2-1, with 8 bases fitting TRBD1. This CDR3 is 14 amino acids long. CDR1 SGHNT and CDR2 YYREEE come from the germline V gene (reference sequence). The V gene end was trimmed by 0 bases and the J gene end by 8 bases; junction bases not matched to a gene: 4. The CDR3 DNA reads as TGTGCCAGCAGCTTGGGGACAGGGAACCATGAGCAGTTCTTC. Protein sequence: CASSLGTGNHEQFF.